This T cell receptor beta chain was captured in a study of shared clonotypes between healthy human individuals. Sequencing used immunoSEQ multiplex PCR; TCRdb keeps in-frame clones, though not all of them. The table shows some 490,000 clones, with more than 75% occurring only once. CDR3 length equals 14 residues. CDR1 is SGHTA and CDR2 is FQGNSA in the germline V gene. Trimming removed 6 bases from V and 1 base from J, with 11 bases in between. V is TRBV7-2 and J is TRBJ2-3, with D unclear. This receptor was taken from a woman in her forties in good health. Some clones in this sample may be carry-over from other donors' samples. The specimen sequenced was PBMCs. CDR3 in amino acids: CASSSRGGTDTQYF. CDR3 DNA: TGTGCCAGCAGTTCTAGAGGTGGCACAGATACGCAGTATTTT.